Each of the 20 T cell receptor beta chains below was sequenced from the same sample in a study of blood T cell repertoires in COVID-19. Some clones are missing from TCRdb's copy, which holds only in-frame ones; the method was immunoSEQ multiplex PCR. The sample yields 140,000 to 150,000 clones, over 75% seen once. The sequenced material came from peripheral blood. These receptor sequences come from a woman aged 60-75 years with COVID-19, enrolled during active disease.

The rearrangement uses TRBV25-1 and TRBJ2-1; 8 bases agree with TRBD2. The V gene end was trimmed by 3 bases and the J gene end by 11 bases; junction bases not matched to a gene: 18. The V gene's germline CDR1 is MGHDK and CDR2 SYGVNS. CDR3 size: 17 residues. In DNA form, the CDR3 reads TGTGCCAGCAGTGATCTGGCGGATCCGGGACTAGAGGGTAAGCAGTTCTTC. It specifies CASSDLADPGLEGKQFF.

The chain combines TRBV7-8 with TRBJ1-1, with a weak D call TRBD1 (5 bases). The CDR3 is 19 amino acids. Germline CDR1 reads SGHVS; CDR2 reads FQNEAQ. V gave up 0 bases and J gave up 2 bases, with 22 bases separating them. The CDR3 coding sequence is TGTGCCAGCAGCTTAGCGAGAGAAAAGCGGGGGACGGATAACACTGAAGCTTTCTTT. Protein: CASSLAREKRGTDNTEAFF. Drawing the rest from reference TRBV7-8 and TRBJ1-1, the complete variable domain is GAGVSQSPRYKVAKRGQDVALRCDPISGHVSLFWYQQALGQGPEFLTYFQNEAQLDKSGLPSDRFFAERPEGSVSTLKIQRTQQEDSAVYLCASSLAREKRGTDNTEAFFGQGTRLTVV.

The chain couples TRBV7-3 to TRBJ2-5; 8 bases align to TRBD2. Trimming removed 1 base from V and 0 bases from J; junction bases left unmatched: 10. The germline CDR1 and CDR2 sequences are SGHTA and FQGTGA. The CDR3 sequence is 18 residues long. This CDR3 is CASSLKVGLLADQETQYF. DNA for the CDR3: TGTGCCAGCAGCTTAAAAGTCGGGCTACTAGCGGACCAAGAGACCCAGTACTTC.

The chain is built from TRBV6-6 and TRBJ1-1, with TRBD1 identical over 10 bases. Germline CDR1 MNHNY, CDR2 SVGAGI (reference sequence). This CDR3 region has 12 residues. V trimming: 8 bases; J trimming: 8 bases; junction bases outside the gene matches: 5. The CDR3 region has the DNA TGTGCCAGCCTGACAGGGGGCAAGGAAGCTTTCTTT. Translating gives CASLTGGKEAFF.

This chain joins TRBV6-5 and TRBJ2-2; TRBD1 matches 9 bases. V dropped 7 bases and J dropped 6; count of bases not matched to a gene: 6. Germline CDR1 MNHEY, CDR2 SVGAGI. The CDR3 spans 14 residues. CDR3 sequence reads: CASTSDRGSGELFF. CDR3 DNA sequence: TGTGCCAGCACCTCGGACAGGGGTTCCGGGGAGCTGTTTTTT.

The CDR3 reads CAISESPGQAVYEQYF. The CDR3 DNA reads TGTGCCATCAGTGAGTCCCCGGGACAGGCCGTCTACGAGCAGTACTTC. The chain is built from TRBV10-3 and TRBJ2-7; 8 nucleotides agree with TRBD1. The germline CDR1 and CDR2 sequences are ENHRY and SYGVKD. This CDR3 region has 16 residues. The ends lost 0 bases at V and 3 bases at J; junction bases unmatched: 7.

The V call is TRBV5-5, the J call TRBJ2-7; 7 positions agree with TRBD2. The CDR3 runs 17 residues. Germline V gene data show CDR1 as SGHKS and CDR2 as YYEKEE (reference sequence). J was trimmed by 0 bases and V by 0 bases; bases with no gene match: 9. CDR3 protein: CASSLAPVGGSSYEQYF. In DNA, the CDR3 is TGTGCCAGCAGCTTGGCCCCGGTGGGGGGGTCCTCCTACGAGCAGTACTTC. Combining the CDR3 with reference TRBV5-5 and TRBJ2-7 gives the whole variable domain DAGVTQSPTHLIKTRGQQVTLRCSPISGHKSVSWYQQVLGQGPQFIFQYYEKEERGRGNFPDRFSARQFPNYSSELNVNALLLGDSALYLCASSLAPVGGSSYEQYFGPGTRLTVT.

The rearrangement uses TRBV10-1 and TRBJ1-1; D might be TRBD1 (6 bases). The V gene lost 3 bases and the J gene lost 2 bases, with 13 bases spanning the gap. Per germline, CDR1 WNHNN and CDR2 SYGVQD (reference sequence). CDR3 length equals 15 residues. CDR3 loop: CASSDRDIGNTEAFF. In DNA, the CDR3 is TGCGCCAGCAGTGACAGGGACATTGGAAACACTGAAGCTTTCTTT.

This rearrangement joins TRBV7-2 to TRBJ2-7; D possibly corresponds to TRBD2 (5 bases). Germline V lookup: CDR1 SGHTA, CDR2 FQGNSA. This CDR3 is 15 amino acids long. Trimming pared 1 base from V and 5 bases from J, leaving 15 bases between. The CDR3: CASSLGREASHEQYF. DNA for the CDR3: TGTGCCAGCAGCTTAGGACGAGAGGCTAGCCACGAGCAGTACTTC.

This chain connects TRBV2 to TRBJ2-5; D gene uncertain. This CDR3 region has 14 residues. The germline V gene has CDR1 SNHLY and CDR2 FYNNEI. V was shortened by 6 bases and J by 0 bases, with 11 bases between the two germline ends. CDR3 coding DNA: TGTGCCAGCAGGCTCGATACAAACCAAGAGACCCAGTACTTC. The encoded protein is CASRLDTNQETQYF.

This clone showed up just a few times. The CDR3 is CASSPTGLRTYEQYF. For the CDR3, the DNA is TGTGCCAGCAGCCCTACAGGGTTGAGGACCTACGAGCAGTACTTC. The chain joins TRBV6-6 to TRBJ2-7; D is possibly TRBD1 (6 bases). CDR3 length: 15 amino acids. CDR1 is MNHNY, CDR2 SVGAGI, per germline (reference sequence). The V gene lost 6 bases and the J gene lost 2 bases, with 17 bases spanning the gap.

V and J are TRBV19 and TRBJ1-2; TRBD1 might be the D (5 bases). The CDR3 consists of 14 residues. V lost 6 bases and J lost 3, with 14 bases in between. Per germline, CDR1 LNHDA and CDR2 SQIVND (reference sequence). The CDR3 sequence: CASSRQNNDYGYTF. DNA for the CDR3: TGTGCCAGTAGCCGACAGAACAATGACTATGGCTACACCTTC.

This clone has just one count. This sequence joins TRBV7-3 and TRBJ2-1, with 11 bases lining up with TRBD2. The trim removed 2 bases at V and 9 bases at J, leaving 9 bases unmatched. Germline values: CDR1 SGHTA, CDR2 FQGTGA. This CDR3 has 16 residues. CDR3 in amino acids: CASSLGVSSGGFEQFF. CDR3 nucleotides: TGTGCCAGCAGCTTAGGAGTGTCTAGCGGGGGGTTTGAGCAGTTCTTC.

This chain uses TRBV29-1 with TRBJ1-3; a possible D gene is TRBD1 (5 bases). Trimming pared 6 bases from V and 0 bases from J, leaving 9 bases between. In germline, CDR1 is SQVTM, CDR2 ANQGSEA. The CDR3 sequence is 13 residues long. CDR3 protein: CSVTGDSGNTIYF. CDR3 bases: TGCAGCGTAACAGGTGACTCTGGAAACACCATATATTTT.

The chain couples TRBV7-8 to TRBJ1-6, with 7 bases lining up with TRBD1. The CDR3 has 13 amino acids. V shed 7 bases, J shed 6 bases, and the junction held 3 bases outside the gene matches. CDR1 is SGHVS and CDR2 is FQNEAQ in the germline V gene. The CDR3 DNA is TGTGCCAGCACAACAGGGGCTAATTCACCCCTCCACTTT. Its protein is CASTTGANSPLHF.

The CDR3 protein is CASSPLERRVTEAFF. The CDR3 DNA reads as TGTGCCAGCAGCCCCCTGGAGAGGAGGGTTACTGAAGCTTTCTTT. The chain recombines TRBV4-2 with TRBJ1-1; no clear D gene. The germline V gene has CDR1 LGHNA and CDR2 YNFKEQ. The CDR3 spans 15 residues. Trimming left V 4 bases short and J 5 bases short, with 17 bases between.

The gene calls are TRBV6-5 and TRBJ2-2; D call uncertain. Germline loops: CDR1 MNHEY, CDR2 SVGAGI. V lost 4 bases and J lost 0, with 3 bases in between. The CDR3 has 13 residues. Here the CDR3 DNA reads TGTGCCAGCAGTTCAGCGAACACCGGGGAGCTGTTTTTT. Protein product: CASSSANTGELFF.

The CDR3 region has the DNA TGCGCCAGCAGAATCCGCGAGGGAATCCTAGATGGGGACACTGAAGCTTTCTTT. Protein: CASRIREGILDGDTEAFF. The chain uses TRBV5-1 and TRBJ1-1; D not resolved. CDR3 length: 18 amino acids. Germline V gene sequence: CDR1 SGHRS, CDR2 YFSETQ. V was pared by 5 bases and J by 3 bases, with 26 bases between.

This clone has only one observation. V and J are TRBV6-2 or TRBV6-3 and TRBJ1-1; D is ambiguous. Germline V lookup: CDR1 MNHEY, CDR2 SVGEGT. The CDR3 covers 13 residues. Trimming left V 2 bases short and J 8 bases short, with 12 bases between. The CDR3 DNA is TGTGCCAGCAGTTACAAGCAGGCACAAGAAGCTTTCTTT. Translated, it gives CASSYKQAQEAFF.

The V gene is TRBV7-3, the J gene TRBJ2-1, with 9 bases identical to TRBD2. V was clipped by 4 bases and J by 8 bases; unmatched bases: 3. The germline V gene encodes CDR1 SGHTA and CDR2 FQGTGA. The CDR3 sequence is 13 residues long. The CDR3 nucleotides read TGTGCCAGCAGCTCAAGACTAGCGGATGAGCAGTTCTTC. It encodes CASSSRLADEQFF.